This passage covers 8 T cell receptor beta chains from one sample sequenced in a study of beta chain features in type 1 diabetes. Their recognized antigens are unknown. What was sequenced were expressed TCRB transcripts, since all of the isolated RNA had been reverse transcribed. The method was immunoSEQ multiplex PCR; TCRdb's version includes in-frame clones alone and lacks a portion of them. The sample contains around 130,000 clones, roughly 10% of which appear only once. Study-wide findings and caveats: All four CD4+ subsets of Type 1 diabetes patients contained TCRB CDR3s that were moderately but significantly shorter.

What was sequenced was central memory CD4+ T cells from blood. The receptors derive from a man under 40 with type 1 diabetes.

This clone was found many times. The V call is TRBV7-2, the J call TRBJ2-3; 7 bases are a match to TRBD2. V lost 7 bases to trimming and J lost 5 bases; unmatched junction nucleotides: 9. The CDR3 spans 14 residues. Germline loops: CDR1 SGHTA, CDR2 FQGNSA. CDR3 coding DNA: TGTGCCAGCACCCTTCTAGCGGCCAGAGATACGCAGTATTTT. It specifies CASTLLAARDTQYF.

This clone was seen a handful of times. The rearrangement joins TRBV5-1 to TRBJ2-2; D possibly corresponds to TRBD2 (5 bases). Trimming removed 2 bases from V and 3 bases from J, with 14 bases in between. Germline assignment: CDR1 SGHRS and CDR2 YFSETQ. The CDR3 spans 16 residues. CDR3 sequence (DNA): TGCGCCAGCAGCTTCGGCAGCGGCTCTGACACCGGGGAGCTGTTTTTT. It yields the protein CASSFGSGSDTGELFF.

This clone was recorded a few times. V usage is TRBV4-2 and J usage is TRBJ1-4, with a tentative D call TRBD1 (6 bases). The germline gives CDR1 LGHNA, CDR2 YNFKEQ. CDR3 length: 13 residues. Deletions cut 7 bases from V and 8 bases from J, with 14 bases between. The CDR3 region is CASTRQEDEKLFF. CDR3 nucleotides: TGTGCCAGCACCCGACAGGAGGACGAAAAACTGTTTTTT.

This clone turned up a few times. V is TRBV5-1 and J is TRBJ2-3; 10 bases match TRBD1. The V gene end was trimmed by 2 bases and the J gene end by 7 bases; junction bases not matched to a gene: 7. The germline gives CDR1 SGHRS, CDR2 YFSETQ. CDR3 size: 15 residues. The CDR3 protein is CASSLVPGQGNTQYF. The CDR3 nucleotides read TGCGCCAGCAGCTTAGTCCCGGGACAGGGGAATACGCAGTATTTT.

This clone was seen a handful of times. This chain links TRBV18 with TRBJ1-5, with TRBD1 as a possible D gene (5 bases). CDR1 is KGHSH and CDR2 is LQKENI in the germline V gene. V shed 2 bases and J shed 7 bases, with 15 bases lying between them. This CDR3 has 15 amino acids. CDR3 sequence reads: CASSPGQSRGQPQHF. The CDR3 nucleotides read TGTGCCAGCTCACCAGGGCAGAGTAGGGGCCAGCCCCAGCATTTT.

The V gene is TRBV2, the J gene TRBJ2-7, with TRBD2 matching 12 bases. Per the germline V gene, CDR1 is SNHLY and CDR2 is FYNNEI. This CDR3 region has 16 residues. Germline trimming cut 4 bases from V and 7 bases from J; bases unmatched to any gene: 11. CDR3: CASSVANLAGGREQYF. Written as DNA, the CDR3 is TGTGCCAGCAGTGTGGCAAACCTAGCGGGGGGGCGTGAGCAGTACTTC.

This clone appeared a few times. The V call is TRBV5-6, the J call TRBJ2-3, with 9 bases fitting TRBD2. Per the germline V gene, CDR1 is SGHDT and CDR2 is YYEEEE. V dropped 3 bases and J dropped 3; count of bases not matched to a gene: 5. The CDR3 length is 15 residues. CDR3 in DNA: TGTGCCAGCAGCTCCCCTAGCGGGGAGACAGATACGCAGTATTTT. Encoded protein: CASSSPSGETDTQYF. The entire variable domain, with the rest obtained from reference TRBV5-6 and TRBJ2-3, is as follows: DAGVTQSPTHLIKTRGQQVTLRCSPKSGHDTVSWYQQALGQGPQFIFQYYEEEERQRGNFPDRFSGHQFPNYSSELNVNALLLGDSALYLCASSSPSGETDTQYFGPGTRLTVL.

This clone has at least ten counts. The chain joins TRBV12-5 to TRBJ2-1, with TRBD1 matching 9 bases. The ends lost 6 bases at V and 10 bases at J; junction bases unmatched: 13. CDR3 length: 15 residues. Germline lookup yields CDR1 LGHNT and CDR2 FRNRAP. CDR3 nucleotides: TGTGCTAGTGGGCCGGGACAGGGCGGGGTGGGGGAGCAGTTCTTC. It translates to CASGPGQGGVGEQFF.